The 17 T cell receptor beta chains below all came from one sample that was sequenced in a study of cytomegalovirus exposure and HLA in healthy donors. Vbeta (60) and Jbeta (13) primers were used in the PCR. Produced via immunoSEQ multiplex PCR; TCRdb's table is partial and in-frame only. The table lists approximately 200,000 clones, 83% of them singletons. Sequenced material: PBMCs. These TCRs come from a girl between 10 and 17 years old in good health and CMV-seronegative.

This sequence joins TRBV28 and TRBJ1-2; a possible D gene is TRBD1 (6 bases). Trimming took 8 bases from V and 1 from J, leaving 17 bases between them. The CDR3 sequence is 15 residues long. Per the germline V gene, CDR1 is MDHEN and CDR2 is SYDVKM. CDR3 residues: CASALDSLSNYGYTF. DNA of the CDR3: TGTGCCAGCGCCCTGGACAGCCTGAGTAACTATGGCTACACCTTC.

The gene calls are TRBV30 and TRBJ1-6; 7 nucleotides line up with TRBD1. CDR1 is GTSNPN, CDR2 SVGIG, per germline (reference sequence). Losses at the gene ends were 5 bases for V and 9 bases for J; bases not matched to a gene: 10. CDR3 size: 14 residues. The CDR3 here is CAWLKQGIGSPLHF. The CDR3 DNA is TGTGCCTGGCTTAAACAGGGGATCGGTTCACCCCTCCACTTT.

The CDR3 loop reads CASSSSTISSGANVLTF. CDR3 nucleotide sequence: TGTGCCAGCAGCTCCTCGACAATTAGCTCTGGGGCCAACGTCCTGACTTTC. The rearrangement uses TRBV9 and TRBJ2-6; no clear D gene. The CDR3 is 17 residues long. The germline V and J ends were trimmed by 4 bases and 0 bases, with 14 bases remaining between them. The germline V gene encodes CDR1 SGDLS and CDR2 YYNGEE. Supplemented by reference TRBV9 and TRBJ2-6, the full variable domain reads DSGVTQTPKHLITATGQRVTLRCSPRSGDLSVYWYQQSLDQGLQFLIQYYNGEERAKGNILERFSAQQFPDLHSELNLSSLELGDSALYFCASSSSTISSGANVLTFGAGSRLTVL.

V usage is TRBV28 and J usage is TRBJ1-2, with 7 bases fitting TRBD1. The V segment lost 6 bases and the J segment 5 bases; nucleotides outside the gene matches: 9. The CDR3 length is 14 residues. The V gene's germline CDR1 is MDHEN and CDR2 SYDVKM. This CDR3 reads CASREGQLLYGYTF. Written as DNA, the CDR3 is TGTGCCAGCAGGGAGGGACAGTTACTATATGGCTACACCTTC.

This clone was found once. The chain links TRBV25-1 to TRBJ1-1; D gene ambiguous. This CDR3 region has 13 residues. Trimming took off 4 bases at V and 4 bases at J, with 10 bases between the two ends. Looked up from germline, CDR1 is MGHDK and CDR2 is SYGVNS. CDR3 DNA: TGTGCCAGCAGTGCGTTAGTTGGCACTGAAGCTTTCTTT. It is translated as CASSALVGTEAFF.

This clone is a singleton in its sample. The genes are TRBV29-1 and TRBJ2-3; a weak D match, TRBD1 (5 bases). The ends were cut back, 1 base at V and 1 base at J, with 9 bases in the middle. The CDR3 length is 14 residues. Germline CDR1 and CDR2: SQVTM and ANQGSEA. The CDR3 sequence is CSVEGGAGTDTQYF. In DNA, the CDR3 is TGCAGCGTTGAAGGGGGCGCAGGCACAGATACGCAGTATTTT.

The CDR3 DNA reads TGTGCCAGCAGTTTATACGGCGGGCCTATAATCACCGGGGAGCTGTTTTTT. This sequence encodes CASSLYGGPIITGELFF. The rearrangement links TRBV28 to TRBJ2-2; perhaps TRBD2 as D (5 bases). Germline V gives CDR1 MDHEN, CDR2 SYDVKM. The ends were cut back, 1 base at V and 4 bases at J, with 16 bases in the middle. CDR3 length equals 17 residues.

V gene TRBV9 combines with J gene TRBJ2-5; TRBD1 might be the D (5 bases). V dropped 0 bases and J dropped 5 bases, with 11 bases sitting between them. Germline V gene data show CDR1 as SGDLS and CDR2 as YYNGEE. The CDR3 extends over 14 amino acids. Here the CDR3 reads CASSVEWGLETQYF. The CDR3 DNA follows: TGTGCCAGCAGCGTAGAATGGGGCCTGGAGACCCAGTACTTC.

This chain links TRBV29-1 with TRBJ2-3, with TRBD2 matching over 10 bases. This CDR3 is 14 amino acids long. CDR1 is SQVTM, CDR2 ANQGSEA, per germline. V lost 7 bases, J lost 2 bases, and 6 bases stayed unmatched. The CDR3 DNA reads as TGCAGCGGAACTAGCGGGGTTAACACAGATACGCAGTATTTT. Translation: CSGTSGVNTDTQYF.

CDR3 amino acids: CASSLGSRSSGNTIYF. The CDR3 DNA reads as TGTGCCAGCAGCTTAGGATCTAGATCCTCTGGAAACACCATATATTTT. This chain connects TRBV7-2 to TRBJ1-3; D not certain. The germline CDR1 and CDR2 sequences are SGHTA and FQGNSA. V was clipped by 1 base and J by 0 bases, with 10 bases between them. The CDR3 covers 16 residues.

V is TRBV13 and J is TRBJ2-1, with 7 positions matching TRBD2. Germline V gene data show CDR1 as PRHDT and CDR2 as FYEKMQ (reference sequence). V was pared by 6 bases and J by 4 bases, with 6 bases of the junction left unmatched. The CDR3 loop spans 14 amino acids. The CDR3 is CASRYRGEYNEQFF. In DNA, the CDR3 is TGTGCCAGCAGATATCGGGGGGAATACAATGAGCAGTTCTTC.

A remark on this clone: Other DNA sequences in the sample encode the same CDR3. This chain connects TRBV7-2 to TRBJ1-1; 7 nucleotides match TRBD1. The V gene's germline CDR1 is SGHTA and CDR2 FQGNSA. V dropped 2 bases and J dropped 0; count of bases not matched to a gene: 3. CDR3 length: 15 amino acids. CDR3 coding DNA: TGTGCCAGCAGCTTATTAGGACAGGTGAACACTGAAGCTTTCTTT. This codes for CASSLLGQVNTEAFF.

V is TRBV2 and J is TRBJ2-2; D perhaps matches TRBD1 (5 bases). Trimming removed 1 base from V and 6 bases from J, with 18 bases in between. The CDR3 covers 17 residues. The germline gives CDR1 SNHLY, CDR2 FYNNEI. The CDR3 DNA reads TGTGCCAGCAGTGAAGAAGGGGCGGCAGGGCTAGCCGGGGAGCTGTTTTTT. It yields the protein CASSEEGAAGLAGELFF.

This clone has only one observation. This sequence joins TRBV28 and TRBJ1-2; D is perhaps TRBD1 (5 bases). Between the trimmed V and J ends, which lost 7 bases and 11 bases, there was a span of 17 bases. Germline assignment: CDR1 MDHEN and CDR2 SYDVKM. There are 12 residues in the CDR3. The CDR3 DNA reads as TGTGCCAGCAAGACCGGGACTGAGTATTACACCTTC. Translating it yields CASKTGTEYYTF.

The gene calls are TRBV28 and TRBJ2-5; TRBD1 aligns across 7 bases. Germline loops: CDR1 MDHEN, CDR2 SYDVKM. This CDR3 is 12 amino acids long. V lost 11 bases to trimming and J lost 2 bases; unmatched junction nucleotides: 5. The CDR3 coding sequence is TGTGCCGGAAACAGGGGACAAGAGACCCAGTACTTC. As protein: CAGNRGQETQYF.

The CDR3 here is CANLAAEWDNEQFF. CDR3 bases: TGCGCCAACTTAGCGGCCGAGTGGGACAATGAGCAGTTCTTC. The chain has TRBV10-1 and TRBJ2-1; possibly TRBD2 for D (6 bases). The CDR3 runs to 14 residues. Germline values: CDR1 WNHNN, CDR2 SYGVQD (reference sequence). V was shortened by 10 bases and J by 5 bases, with 18 bases between the two germline ends.

V gene TRBV5-1 combines with J gene TRBJ2-5, with unresolved D. Trimming took off 0 bases at V and 3 bases at J, with 6 bases between the two ends. Germline loops: CDR1 SGHRS, CDR2 YFSETQ. CDR3 size: 13 residues. CDR3 protein: CASSLGQEETQYF. The CDR3 region has the DNA TGCGCCAGCAGCTTGGGCCAGGAAGAGACCCAGTACTTC.